This T cell receptor beta chain was documented in a study of technical replicates of blood from a handful of donors. Trimming removed 5 bases from V and 6 bases from J; junction bases left unmatched: 7. This CDR3 is built from 13 residues. Germline V gene sequence: CDR1 SGHVS, CDR2 FNYEAQ. Only in-frame clones appear in the TCRdb table, and some are missing; sequencing was by immunoSEQ multiplex PCR. The table shows around 79,000 clones, with 90% to 95% occurring only once. This receptor was taken from a human donor in good health. Input material: T cells isolated from PBMCs. This chain uses TRBV7-6 with TRBJ2-7; TRBD1 agrees at 7 bases. CDR3 DNA sequence: TGTGCCAGCAGCGGGGACAGCCGCGGCGAGCAGTACTTC. Amino acid sequence: CASSGDSRGEQYF.